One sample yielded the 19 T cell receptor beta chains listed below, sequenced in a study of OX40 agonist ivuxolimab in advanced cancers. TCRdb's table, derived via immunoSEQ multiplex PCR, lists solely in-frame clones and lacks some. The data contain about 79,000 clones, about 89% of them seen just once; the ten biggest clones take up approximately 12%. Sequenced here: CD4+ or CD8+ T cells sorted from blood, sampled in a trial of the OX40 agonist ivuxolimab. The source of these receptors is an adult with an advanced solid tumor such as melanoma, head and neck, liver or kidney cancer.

The CDR3: CASSGGQSYGYTF. The CDR3 nucleotides are TGTGCCAGCAGCGGGGGGCAGAGCTATGGCTACACCTTC. The chain uses TRBV21-1 and TRBJ1-2. TRBV21-1 is flagged as a pseudogene. The CDR3 is made up of 13 amino acids.

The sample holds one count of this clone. This CDR3 is CASSSRDRVYEQYF. In DNA form, the CDR3 reads TGTGCCAGCAGTTCCAGGGACAGGGTCTACGAGCAGTACTTC. The genes are TRBV6-5 and TRBJ2-5, with 9 positions matching TRBD1. The DNA end lines up better with TRBJ2-7; the J call may be wrong. The V gene's germline CDR1 is MNHEY and CDR2 SVGAGI. The CDR3 spans 14 residues.

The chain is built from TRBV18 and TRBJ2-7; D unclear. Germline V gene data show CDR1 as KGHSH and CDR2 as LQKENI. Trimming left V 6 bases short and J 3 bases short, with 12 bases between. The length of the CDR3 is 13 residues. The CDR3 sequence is CASSLARSYEQYF. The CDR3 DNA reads TGTGCCAGCTCCCTCGCCCGGAGCTACGAGCAGTACTTC. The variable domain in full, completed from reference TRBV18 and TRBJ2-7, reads NAGVMQNPRHLVRRRGQEARLRCSPMKGHSHVYWYRQLPEEGLKFMVYLQKENIIDESGMPKERFSAEFPKEGPSILRIQQVVRGDSAAYFCASSLARSYEQYFGPGTRLTVT.

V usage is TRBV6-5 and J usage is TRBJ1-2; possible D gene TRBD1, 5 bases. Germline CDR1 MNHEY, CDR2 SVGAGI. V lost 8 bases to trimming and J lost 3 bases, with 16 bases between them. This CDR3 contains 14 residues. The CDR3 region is CASAFRGGDYGYTF. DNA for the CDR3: TGTGCCAGCGCCTTTCGGGGGGGAGACTATGGCTACACCTTC.

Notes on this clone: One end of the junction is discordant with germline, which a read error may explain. The CDR3, as DNA: TGTGCCAGCAGTAACAGGGGGGCCTACGAGCAGTACTTC. Its protein product is CASSNRGAYEQYF. V usage is TRBV19 and J usage is TRBJ2-7, with 8 bases identical to TRBD1. The CDR3 is made up of 13 amino acids. Germline CDR1 reads LNHDA; CDR2 reads SQIVND (reference sequence).

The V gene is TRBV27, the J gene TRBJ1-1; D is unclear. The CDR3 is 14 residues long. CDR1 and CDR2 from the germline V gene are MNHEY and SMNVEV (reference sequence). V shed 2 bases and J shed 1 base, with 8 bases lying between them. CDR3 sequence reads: CASSLTGGNTEAFF. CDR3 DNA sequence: TGTGCCAGCAGTTTAACCGGAGGGAACACTGAAGCTTTCTTT.

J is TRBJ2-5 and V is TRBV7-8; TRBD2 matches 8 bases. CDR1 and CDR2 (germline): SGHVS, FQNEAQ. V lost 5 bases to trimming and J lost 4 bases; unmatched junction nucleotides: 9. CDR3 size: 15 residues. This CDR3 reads CASSGLAGGRETQYF. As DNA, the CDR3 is TGTGCCAGCAGCGGACTGGCGGGAGGCAGAGAGACCCAGTACTTC.

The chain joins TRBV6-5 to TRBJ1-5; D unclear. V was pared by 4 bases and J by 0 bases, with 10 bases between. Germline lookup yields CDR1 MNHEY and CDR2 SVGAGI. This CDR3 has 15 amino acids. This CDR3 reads CASSFRRSSNQPQHF. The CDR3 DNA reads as TGTGCCAGCAGTTTTCGGCGGAGTAGCAATCAGCCCCAGCATTTT.

This chain's CDR3 is CASSLAGSENEQYF. In nucleotides, the CDR3 is TGTGCCAGCAGCTTAGCGGGGTCGGAAAACGAGCAGTACTTC. V gene TRBV7-9 combines with J gene TRBJ2-7; D remains ambiguous. Germline V gene sequence: CDR1 SEHNR, CDR2 FQNEAQ (reference sequence). The CDR3 totals 14 residues. Trimming pared 0 bases from V and 5 bases from J, leaving 11 bases between.

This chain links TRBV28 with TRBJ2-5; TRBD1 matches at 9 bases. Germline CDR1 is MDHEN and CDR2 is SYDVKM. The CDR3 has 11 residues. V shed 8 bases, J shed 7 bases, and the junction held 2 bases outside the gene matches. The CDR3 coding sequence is TGTGCCAGCGGGACAGGGAGGACCCAGTACTTC. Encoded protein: CASGTGRTQYF.

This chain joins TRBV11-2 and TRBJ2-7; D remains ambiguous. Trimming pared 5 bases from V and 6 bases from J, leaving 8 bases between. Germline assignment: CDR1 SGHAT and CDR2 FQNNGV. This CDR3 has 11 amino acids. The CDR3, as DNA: TGTGCCAGCAGCCTCATTCGCGAGCAGTACTTC. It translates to CASSLIREQYF.

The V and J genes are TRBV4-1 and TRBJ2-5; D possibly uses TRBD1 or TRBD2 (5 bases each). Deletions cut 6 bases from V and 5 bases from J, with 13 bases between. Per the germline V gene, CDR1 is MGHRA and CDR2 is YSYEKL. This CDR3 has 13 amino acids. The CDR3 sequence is CASSHIWGETQYF. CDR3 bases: TGCGCCAGCAGTCATATCTGGGGGGAGACCCAGTACTTC.

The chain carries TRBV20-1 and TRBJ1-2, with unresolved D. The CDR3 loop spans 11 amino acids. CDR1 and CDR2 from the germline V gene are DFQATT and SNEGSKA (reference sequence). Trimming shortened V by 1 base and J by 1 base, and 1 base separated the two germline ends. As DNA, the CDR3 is TGCAGTGCTAGAGTTAACTATGGCTACACCTTC. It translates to CSARVNYGYTF.

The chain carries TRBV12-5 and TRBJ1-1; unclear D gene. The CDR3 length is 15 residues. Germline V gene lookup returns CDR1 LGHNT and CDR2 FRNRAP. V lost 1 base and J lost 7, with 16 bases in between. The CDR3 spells CASGLGQDRADEAFF. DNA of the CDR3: TGTGCTAGTGGTTTGGGTCAAGATCGGGCAGATGAAGCTTTCTTT.

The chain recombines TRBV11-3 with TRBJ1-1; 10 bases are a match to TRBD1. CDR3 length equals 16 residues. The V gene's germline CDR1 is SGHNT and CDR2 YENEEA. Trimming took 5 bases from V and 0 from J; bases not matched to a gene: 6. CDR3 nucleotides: TGTGCCAGCAGCGAGGGACAGGGGACCATGAACACTGAAGCTTTCTTT. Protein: CASSEGQGTMNTEAFF. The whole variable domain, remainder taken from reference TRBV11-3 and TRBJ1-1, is EAGVVQSPRYKIIEKKQPVAFWCNPISGHNTLYWYLQNLGQGPELLIRYENEEAVDDSQLPKDRFSAERLKGVDSTLKIQPAELGDSAVYLCASSEGQGTMNTEAFFGQGTRLTVV.

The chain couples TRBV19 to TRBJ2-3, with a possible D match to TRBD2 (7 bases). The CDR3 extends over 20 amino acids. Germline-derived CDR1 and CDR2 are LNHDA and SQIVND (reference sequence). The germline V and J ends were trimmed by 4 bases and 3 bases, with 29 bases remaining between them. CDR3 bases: TGTGCCAGTAGTAGTAGGGGCCGATCTCGGTGGCGGGGGCTTACAGATACGCAGTATTTT. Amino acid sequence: CASSSRGRSRWRGLTDTQYF.

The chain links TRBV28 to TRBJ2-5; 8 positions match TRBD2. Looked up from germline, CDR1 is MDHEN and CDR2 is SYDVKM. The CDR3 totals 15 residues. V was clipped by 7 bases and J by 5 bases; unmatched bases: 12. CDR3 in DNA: TGTGCCAGCAATCCCTCCGGGAGGGCCGTGGAGACCCAGTACTTC. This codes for CASNPSGRAVETQYF.

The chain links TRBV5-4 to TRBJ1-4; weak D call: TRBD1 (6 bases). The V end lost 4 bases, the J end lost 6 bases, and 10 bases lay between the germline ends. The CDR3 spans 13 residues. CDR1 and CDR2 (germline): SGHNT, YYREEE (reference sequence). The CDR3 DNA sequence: TGTGCCAGCAGCACAGGGTTAGATGAAAAACTGTTTTTT. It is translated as CASSTGLDEKLFF.

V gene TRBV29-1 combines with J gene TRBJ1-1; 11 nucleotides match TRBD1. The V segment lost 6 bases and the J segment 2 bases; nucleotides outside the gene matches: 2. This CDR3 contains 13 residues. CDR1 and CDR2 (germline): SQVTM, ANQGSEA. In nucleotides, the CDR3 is TGCAGCGTGGACAGGGGGCTTAACACTGAAGCTTTCTTT. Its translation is CSVDRGLNTEAFF.